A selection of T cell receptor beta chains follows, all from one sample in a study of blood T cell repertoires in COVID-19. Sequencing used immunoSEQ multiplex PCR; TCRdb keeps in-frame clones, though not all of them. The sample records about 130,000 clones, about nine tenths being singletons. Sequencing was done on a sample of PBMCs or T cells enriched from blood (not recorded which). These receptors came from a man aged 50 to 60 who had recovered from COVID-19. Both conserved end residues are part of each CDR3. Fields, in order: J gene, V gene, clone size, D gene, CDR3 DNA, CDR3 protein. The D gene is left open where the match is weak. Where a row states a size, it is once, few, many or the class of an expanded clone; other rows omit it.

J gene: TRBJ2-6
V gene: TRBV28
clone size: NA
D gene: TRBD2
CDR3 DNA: TGTGCCAGCAGTCCCCGGGGGGGACCCATCGGCTCTGGGGCCAACGTCCTGACTTTC
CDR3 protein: CASSPRGGPIGSGANVLTF

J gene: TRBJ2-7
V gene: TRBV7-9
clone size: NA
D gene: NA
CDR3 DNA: TGTGCCAGCAGCTCGCAAACGGAGGGGACGTACGAGCAGTACTTC
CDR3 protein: CASSSQTEGTYEQYF

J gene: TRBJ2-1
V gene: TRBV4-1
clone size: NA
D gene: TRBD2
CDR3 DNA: TGCGCCAGCAGCCATAGGACTAGCGGAAGCTCCTACAATGAGCAGTTCTTC
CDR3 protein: CASSHRTSGSSYNEQFF

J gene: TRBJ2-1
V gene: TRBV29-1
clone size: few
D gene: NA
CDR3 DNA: TGCAGCGTTGGAGATAACAGACACAATGAGCAGTTCTTC
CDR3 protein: CSVGDNRHNEQFF

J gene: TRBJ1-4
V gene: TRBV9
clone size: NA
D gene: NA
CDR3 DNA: TGTGCCAGCAGCCCTCCGGGACACCGAGAAAAACTGTTTTTT
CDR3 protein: CASSPPGHREKLFF

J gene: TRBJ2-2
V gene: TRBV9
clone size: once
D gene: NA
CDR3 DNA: TGTGCCAGCAGCGAGCTTCCGAACACCGGGGAGCTGTTTTTT
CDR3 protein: CASSELPNTGELFF

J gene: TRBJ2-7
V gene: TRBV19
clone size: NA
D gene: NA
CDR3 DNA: TGTGCCGGAGCCCAATACGAGCAGTACTTC
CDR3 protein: CAGAQYEQYF

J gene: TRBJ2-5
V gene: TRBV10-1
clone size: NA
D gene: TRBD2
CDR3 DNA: TGCGCCAGCAGTGAGTCGGGAGGAGGGACTAGCGGAACCAGTGGGGGGACCCAGTACTTC
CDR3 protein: CASSESGGGTSGTSGGTQYF

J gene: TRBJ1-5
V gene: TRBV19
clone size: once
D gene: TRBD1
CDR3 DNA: TGTGCCAGTAGGGGGGGACAGGGCTTTAATCAGCCCCAGCATTTT
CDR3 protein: CASRGGQGFNQPQHF

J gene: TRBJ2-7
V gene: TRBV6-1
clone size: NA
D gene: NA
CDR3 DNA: TGTGCCAGCAGTGAAGACGCCAGGACATTACGGAAGTACTTC
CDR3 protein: CASSEDARTLRKYF

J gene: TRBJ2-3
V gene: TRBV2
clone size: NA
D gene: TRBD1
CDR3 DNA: TGTGCCAGCAGCGGACAGGGGGCCACAGATACGCAGTATTTT
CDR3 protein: CASSGQGATDTQYF

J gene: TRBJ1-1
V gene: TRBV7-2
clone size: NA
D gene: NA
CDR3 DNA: TGTGCCAGCAGCTTTATTTCTAGCACTGAAGCTTTCTTT
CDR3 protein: CASSFISSTEAFF

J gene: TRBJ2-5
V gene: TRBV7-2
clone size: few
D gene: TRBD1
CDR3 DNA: TGTGCCAGCAGCCAATCAGGACAGGTCAGGAAGACCCAGTACTTC
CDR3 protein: CASSQSGQVRKTQYF

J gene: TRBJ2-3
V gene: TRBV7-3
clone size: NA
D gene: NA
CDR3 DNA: TGTGCCAGCAGCCCCGGGGGTTCAGATACGCAGTATTTT
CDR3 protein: CASSPGGSDTQYF

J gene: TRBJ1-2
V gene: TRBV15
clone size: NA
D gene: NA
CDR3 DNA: TGTGCCACCAGCAGACGTAGGACAGCTAACTATGGCTACACCTTC
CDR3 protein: CATSRRRTANYGYTF

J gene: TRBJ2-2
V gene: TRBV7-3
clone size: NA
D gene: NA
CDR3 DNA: TGTGCCAGCAGCGCCACTCTAGCAGCGAACACCGGGGAGCTGTTTTTT
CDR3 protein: CASSATLAANTGELFF

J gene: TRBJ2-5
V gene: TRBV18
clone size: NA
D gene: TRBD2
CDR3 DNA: TGTGCCAGCTCACCAGTCCTTAGCGGGGAGACCCAGTACTTC
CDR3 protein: CASSPVLSGETQYF

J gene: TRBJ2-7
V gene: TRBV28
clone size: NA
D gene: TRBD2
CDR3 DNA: TGTGCCAGCGGAGGAACTAGCGGAAGCTCCTACGAGCAGTACTTC
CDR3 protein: CASGGTSGSSYEQYF

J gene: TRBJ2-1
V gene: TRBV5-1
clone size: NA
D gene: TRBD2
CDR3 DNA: TGCGCCAGCAGCTTGGCCGGCGGTAGCGGGACCTACAATGAGCAGTTCTTC
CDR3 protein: CASSLAGGSGTYNEQFF

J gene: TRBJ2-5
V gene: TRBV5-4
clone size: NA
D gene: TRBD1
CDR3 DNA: TGTGCCAGCAGCTTGGCCGGCGACAGGGCTGAGACCCAGTACTTC
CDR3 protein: CASSLAGDRAETQYF

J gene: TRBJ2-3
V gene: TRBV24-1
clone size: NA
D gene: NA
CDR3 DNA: TGTGCCACCAGTGGGACAGCAACAGATACGCAGTATTTT
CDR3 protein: CATSGTATDTQYF

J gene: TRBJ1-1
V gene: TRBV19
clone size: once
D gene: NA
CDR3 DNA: TGTGCCAGTAGGAGGGGGTCCACTGAAGCTTTCTTT
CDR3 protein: CASRRGSTEAFF

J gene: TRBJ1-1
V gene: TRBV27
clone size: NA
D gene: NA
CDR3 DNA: TGTGCCAGCAACTGGGGGAGGACCACTGAAGCTTTCTTT
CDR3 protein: CASNWGRTTEAFF